This TCR beta chain was documented in a study of shared clonotypes between healthy human individuals. Naivety among CD8 cells was defined by CD45RO negativity and positive CCR7 selection, thereby excluding terminally differentiated effector memory CD45RA+ cells. This clone is a singleton in its sample. This table comes from immunoSEQ multiplex PCR, and its TCRdb copy is limited to in-frame clones, with some not included. This sample has about 2.2 million clones, with under 95% found just once. V was shortened by 10 bases and J by 3 bases, with 13 bases between the two germline ends. This CDR3 has 12 amino acids. Germline V gives CDR1 SGHNT, CDR2 YYREEE (reference sequence).

The sample was naive CD8+ T cells from PBMCs. This receptor was identified in a man between 18 and 29 years old in good health. Some clones in this sample may be carry-over from other donors' samples. This rearrangement joins TRBV5-4 to TRBJ1-2, with unresolved D. In DNA, the CDR3 is TGTGCCTTCTCTTGGCCGGACTATGGCTACACCTTC. Translated: CAFSWPDYGYTF.